This T cell receptor (beta chain) was found in a study of blood T cell repertoires in COVID-19. TCRdb's copy holds only in-frame clones and misses some; the assay was immunoSEQ multiplex PCR. The repertoire has a few hundred thousand clones, about nine tenths of them found once; the top ten carry over 0.9%. V was clipped by 3 bases and J by 4 bases; unmatched bases: 3. Looked up from germline, CDR1 is LGHNT and CDR2 is FRNRAP. The CDR3 extends over 14 amino acids. During the 2 weeks before they entered the study, exposed participants had met someone with a PCR-confirmed or clinician-diagnosed COVID-19 case.

The source of this sequence is a woman aged 25 to 39 who had been exposed to COVID-19. The chain has TRBV12-5 and TRBJ1-3; 7 bases are a match to TRBD1. The sample comprised PBMCs or T cells enriched from blood (not recorded which). The CDR3 loop reads CASGFQGGGNTIYF. DNA of the CDR3: TGTGCTAGTGGTTTCCAGGGGGGAGGAAACACCATATATTTT.